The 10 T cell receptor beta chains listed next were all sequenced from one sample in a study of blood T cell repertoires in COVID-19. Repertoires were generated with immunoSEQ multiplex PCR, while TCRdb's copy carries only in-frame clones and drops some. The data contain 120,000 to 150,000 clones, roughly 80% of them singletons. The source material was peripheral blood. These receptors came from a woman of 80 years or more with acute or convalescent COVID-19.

This CDR3 is CASSSWPNYGYTF. CDR3 nucleotides: TGTGCCAGCAGTTCCTGGCCTAACTATGGCTACACCTTC. This chain links TRBV12-3 or TRBV12-4 with TRBJ1-2, with unresolved D. The CDR3 runs 13 residues. V shed 4 bases and J shed 0 bases, with 6 bases lying between them.

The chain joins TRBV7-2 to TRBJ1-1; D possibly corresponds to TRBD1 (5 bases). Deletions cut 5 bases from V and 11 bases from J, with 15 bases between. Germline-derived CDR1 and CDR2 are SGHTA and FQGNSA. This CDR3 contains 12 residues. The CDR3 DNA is TGTGCCAGCAGCCGCGGGACCGGCGAGGCTTTCTTT. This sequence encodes CASSRGTGEAFF.

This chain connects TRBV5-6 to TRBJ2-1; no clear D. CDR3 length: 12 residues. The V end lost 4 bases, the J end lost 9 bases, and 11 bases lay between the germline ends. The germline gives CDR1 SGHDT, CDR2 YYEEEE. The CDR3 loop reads CASSQFASEQFF. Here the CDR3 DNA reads TGTGCCAGCAGCCAATTTGCGTCTGAGCAGTTCTTC. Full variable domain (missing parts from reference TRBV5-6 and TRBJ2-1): DAGVTQSPTHLIKTRGQQVTLRCSPKSGHDTVSWYQQALGQGPQFIFQYYEEEERQRGNFPDRFSGHQFPNYSSELNVNALLLGDSALYLCASSQFASEQFFGPGTRLTVL.

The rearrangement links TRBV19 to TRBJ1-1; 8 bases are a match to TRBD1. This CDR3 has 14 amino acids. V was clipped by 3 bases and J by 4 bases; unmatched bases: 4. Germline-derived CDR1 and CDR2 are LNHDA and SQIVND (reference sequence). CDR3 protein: CASSIAGGFTEAFF. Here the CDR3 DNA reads TGTGCCAGTAGTATCGCAGGGGGCTTCACTGAAGCTTTCTTT.

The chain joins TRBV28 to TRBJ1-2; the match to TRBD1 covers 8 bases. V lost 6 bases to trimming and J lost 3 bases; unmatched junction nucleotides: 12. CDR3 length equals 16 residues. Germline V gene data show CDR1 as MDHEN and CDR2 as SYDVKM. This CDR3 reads CASSLRRDRRYYGYTF. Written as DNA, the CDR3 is TGTGCCAGCAGCCTAAGAAGGGACAGGCGCTACTATGGCTACACCTTC.

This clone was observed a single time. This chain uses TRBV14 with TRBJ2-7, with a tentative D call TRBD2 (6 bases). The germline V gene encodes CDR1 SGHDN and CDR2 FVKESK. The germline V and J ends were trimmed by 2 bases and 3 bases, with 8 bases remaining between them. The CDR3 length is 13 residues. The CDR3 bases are TGTGCCAGCAGCCAACGGGGGTTCTACGAGCAGTACTTC. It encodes CASSQRGFYEQYF.

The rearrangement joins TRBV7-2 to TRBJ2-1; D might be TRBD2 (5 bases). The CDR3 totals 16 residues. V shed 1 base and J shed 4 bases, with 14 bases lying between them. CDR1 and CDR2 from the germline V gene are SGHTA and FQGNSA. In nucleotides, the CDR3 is TGTGCCAGCAGCTTAGACGTAGCGAGCCTTTACAATGAGCAGTTCTTC. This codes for CASSLDVASLYNEQFF.

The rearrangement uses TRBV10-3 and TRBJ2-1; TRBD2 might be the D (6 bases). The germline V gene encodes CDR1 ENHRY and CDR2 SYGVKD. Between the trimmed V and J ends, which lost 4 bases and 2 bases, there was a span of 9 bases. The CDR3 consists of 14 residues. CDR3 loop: CAISGGAPYNEQFF. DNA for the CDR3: TGTGCCATCAGTGGCGGGGCCCCCTACAATGAGCAGTTCTTC.

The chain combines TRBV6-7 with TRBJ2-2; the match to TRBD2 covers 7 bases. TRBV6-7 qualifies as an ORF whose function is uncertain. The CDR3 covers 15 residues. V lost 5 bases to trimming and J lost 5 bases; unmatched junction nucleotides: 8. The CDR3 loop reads CASSLPGGGTGELFF. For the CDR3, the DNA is TGTGCCAGCAGTCTTCCGGGGGGTGGAACCGGGGAGCTGTTTTTT.

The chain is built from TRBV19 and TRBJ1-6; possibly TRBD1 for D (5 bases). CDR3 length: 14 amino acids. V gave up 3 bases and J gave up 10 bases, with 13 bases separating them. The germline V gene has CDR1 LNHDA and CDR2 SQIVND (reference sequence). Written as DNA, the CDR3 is TGTGCCAGTAGTATGGGGCTGGTATTGTCACCCCTCCACTTT. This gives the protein CASSMGLVLSPLHF.